This T cell receptor (beta chain) was captured by sequencing in a study of CD4 T cells in relation to SARS-CoV-2 and coronaviruses. The V gene's germline CDR1 is LNHNV and CDR2 YYDKDF (reference sequence). The CDR3 spans 11 residues. V was shortened by 8 bases and J by 1 base, with 5 bases between the two germline ends. Notes on this clone: What it recognizes is unknown.

TCRdb keeps only in-frame clones here, not all; method: immunoSEQ multiplex PCR. The sample lists about 36,000 clones, roughly 83% occurring once. This TCR came from an adult with COVID-19. The sample comprised naive CD4+ T cells from PBMCs, cultured in vitro. Regarding subset: naive CD4+ T cells isolated by negative enrichment. The V and J genes are TRBV15 and TRBJ1-1; D gene ambiguous. The CDR3 DNA reads TGTGCCACCGTAAAGAACACTGAAGCTTTCTTT. Its translation: CATVKNTEAFF.